The 19 T cell receptor beta chains given below trace back to one sample, sequenced in a study of T cells in Graves' hyperthyroidism and ophthalmopathy. The source material, RNA transcripts, was used to amplify TCR beta CDR3 regions. TCR CDR3 regions were first amplified by RT-PCR with HTBI primers. TCRdb ran MiXCR on the multiplex PCR reads and lists one entry per CDR3 protein. The table records 650,000 to 700,000 distinct CDR3 sequences, 17% of them present only once. Sequences were obtained from blood. Every receptor here comes from a man over 45 with Graves' hyperthyroidism.

The chain carries TRBV7-9 and TRBJ2-7; D may be TRBD1 (6 bases). The CDR3 is made up of 15 amino acids. Germline V lookup: CDR1 SEHNR, CDR2 FQNEAQ (reference sequence). Trimming shortened V by 0 bases and J by 3 bases, and 12 bases separated the two germline ends. CDR3 amino acids: CASSLALGGSYEQYF. CDR3 coding DNA: TGTGCCAGCAGCTTAGCTCTTGGGGGCAGCTACGAGCAGTACTTC.

The chain couples TRBV3-1 to TRBJ2-7; D gene uncertain. The V gene lost 3 bases and the J gene lost 7 bases, with 7 bases spanning the gap. This CDR3 is built from 11 residues. Germline-derived CDR1 and CDR2 are LGHDT and YNNKEL (reference sequence). Here the CDR3 DNA reads TGTGCCAGCAGCCAGAGGTGGGAGCAGTACTTC. Translation gives CASSQRWEQYF.

This clonotype was found a few times. The chain joins TRBV4-1 to TRBJ1-1; the D gene is possibly TRBD1 (5 bases). The CDR3 spans 17 residues. Germline V lookup: CDR1 MGHRA, CDR2 YSYEKL. Trimming shortened V by 4 bases and J by 3 bases, and 21 bases separated the two germline ends. CDR3: CASSRRGTKASDTEAFF. CDR3 DNA sequence: TGCGCCAGCAGCCGAAGGGGAACTAAAGCATCAGACACTGAAGCTTTCTTT.

This clonotype was seen only a few times. Possible read error: a much larger clone is one base away. The V and J genes are TRBV28 and TRBJ2-1; 9 bases are shared with TRBD1. The ends lost 4 bases at V and 5 bases at J; junction bases unmatched: 6. The germline gives CDR1 MDHEN, CDR2 SYDVKM. The CDR3 has 15 residues. The CDR3 reads CASSSRDRVHNEQFF. In nucleotides, the CDR3 is TGTGCCAGCAGTTCCCGGGACAGGGTCCACAATGAGCAGTTCTTC.

This clonotype was counted ten times or more. The chain employs TRBV28 and TRBJ1-6; D gene unclear. Trimming shortened V by 7 bases and J by 5 bases, and 15 bases separated the two germline ends. The CDR3 length is 15 residues. Germline assignment: CDR1 MDHEN and CDR2 SYDVKM. The CDR3 here is CASTPSAINNSPLHF. The CDR3 region has the DNA TGTGCCAGCACCCCCAGTGCGATTAATAATTCACCCCTCCACTTT.

This clonotype has at least ten counts. The V gene is TRBV12-3 or TRBV12-4, the J gene TRBJ2-6; D is tentatively TRBD1 or TRBD2 (5 bases each). CDR3 length: 17 amino acids. V was clipped by 5 bases and J by 0 bases, with 14 bases between them. This CDR3 is CASSPGTVSSGANVLTF. CDR3 DNA: TGTGCCAGCAGTCCGGGGACGGTGAGCTCTGGGGCCAACGTCCTGACTTTC.

The chain links TRBV7-9 to TRBJ2-3; TRBD2 matches 9 bases. The CDR3 consists of 16 residues. Germline V gene lookup returns CDR1 SEHNR and CDR2 FQNEAQ (reference sequence). Trimming at V came to 4 bases and at J to 2 bases, leaving 7 bases not matched to a gene. Here the CDR3 reads CASSSTSGGFTDTQYF. As DNA, the CDR3 is TGTGCCAGCAGCTCGACTAGCGGAGGGTTCACAGATACGCAGTATTTT. Full variable domain (rest looked up from reference TRBV7-9 and TRBJ2-3): DTGVSQNPRHKITKRGQNVTFRCDPISEHNRLYWYRQTLGQGPEFLTYFQNEAQLEKSRLLSDRFSAERPKGSFSTLEIQRTEQGDSAMYLCASSSTSGGFTDTQYFGPGTRLTVL.

Comments on this clonotype: Being one base from a much bigger clone, this may be a read error. DNA of the CDR3: TGTGCCTGGGGTGTAGAGTGGGACACCGGGGAGCTGTTTTTT. It codes for CAWGVEWDTGELFF. The genes are TRBV30 and TRBJ2-2, with unresolved D. This CDR3 spans 14 amino acids. Germline V gene lookup returns CDR1 GTSNPN and CDR2 SVGIG (reference sequence).

This clonotype was counted at least ten times. The CDR3 coding sequence is TGTGCCAGCACACCTACCGGGACTAGCACAGATACGCAGTATTTT. Protein: CASTPTGTSTDTQYF. The gene calls are TRBV7-2 and TRBJ2-3, with a tentative D call TRBD2 (6 bases). The CDR3 extends over 15 amino acids. Germline CDR1 reads SGHTA; CDR2 reads FQGNSA. V was clipped by 7 bases and J by 0 bases, with 14 bases between them.

This clonotype has only a few counts. The V call is TRBV20-1, the J call TRBJ2-1; 8 bases fit TRBD1. After removal of 4 bases from V and 6 bases from J, the junction contained 17 bases not matched to a gene. Per germline, CDR1 DFQATT and CDR2 SNEGSKA (reference sequence). The CDR3 covers 17 residues. CDR3 in DNA: TGCAGTGCTATAAGTAGGACAGGGAGAAAGGGGGGCAATGAGCAGTTCTTC. Its protein is CSAISRTGRKGGNEQFF.

The genes are TRBV5-1 and TRBJ1-3; the D gene is possibly TRBD1 (6 bases). CDR3 length: 17 amino acids. Germline V CDR1 and CDR2: SGHRS, YFSETQ. Trimming removed 3 bases from V and 0 bases from J, with 16 bases in between. In DNA form, the CDR3 reads TGCGCCAGCAGCTGGGGGGCCGACACATACTCTGGAAACACCATATATTTT. It encodes CASSWGADTYSGNTIYF.

This clonotype appeared many times. This rearrangement joins TRBV28 to TRBJ1-1; D is unresolved. Germline CDR1 MDHEN, CDR2 SYDVKM. The V end lost 2 bases, the J end lost 4 bases, and 11 bases lay between the germline ends. The CDR3 extends over 14 amino acids. For the CDR3, the DNA is TGTGCCAGCAGTTTAGATGGGTTGAGCACTGAAGCTTTCTTT. Residues: CASSLDGLSTEAFF.

This clonotype was counted between two and nine times. The V and J genes are TRBV3-1 and TRBJ2-1; possible D gene TRBD2, 6 bases. Germline V gene lookup returns CDR1 LGHDT and CDR2 YNNKEL (reference sequence). V was cut by 1 base and J by 1 base, with 11 bases left in between. This CDR3 has 16 residues. The CDR3: CASSQVAAGSYNEQFF. DNA for the CDR3: TGTGCCAGCAGCCAAGTCGCGGCGGGATCCTACAATGAGCAGTTCTTC.

Turning to this clonotype: This clone may be a read error of a much larger clone one base away. The genes are TRBV20-1 and TRBJ1-5; tentative D call: TRBD1 (6 bases). Germline CDR1 DFQATT, CDR2 SNEGSKA (reference sequence). This CDR3 is 13 amino acids long. The CDR3 DNA reads as TGCAGTGCTGGTAGGGGGGCCGCTCAGCCCCGGCATTTT. Translating it yields CSAGRGAAQPRHF.

The chain has TRBV18 and TRBJ1-1; D is possibly TRBD1 (5 bases). CDR3 size: 18 residues. V was shortened by 3 bases and J by 1 base, with 21 bases between the two germline ends. The germline V gene has CDR1 KGHSH and CDR2 LQKENI. The CDR3 is CASSPNVLQGRWNTEAFF. CDR3 nucleotide sequence: TGTGCCAGCTCACCTAACGTACTCCAGGGTCGGTGGAACACTGAAGCTTTCTTT.

The count of this clonotype is one. The junction shows a germline mismatch at one end, possibly a read error. The CDR3: CASSPAGLAHEQYF. The CDR3 nucleotides read TGCGCCAGCAGCCCCGCGGGACTGGCCCACGAGCAGTACTTC. The chain combines TRBV7-2 with TRBJ2-7, with TRBD2 as a possible D gene (6 bases). Germline V gene sequence: CDR1 SGHTA, CDR2 FQGNSA. This CDR3 region has 14 residues.

This chain connects TRBV5-1 to TRBJ2-1; 11 nucleotides match TRBD2. Germline V gene data show CDR1 as SGHRS and CDR2 as YFSETQ. J lost 7 bases, V lost 7 bases, and 10 bases had no gene match. The CDR3 sequence is 15 residues long. Here the CDR3 DNA reads TGCGCCAGCTTAAAAGATACTAGCGGGAGTAATGAGCAGTTCTTC. Residues: CASLKDTSGSNEQFF.

The sample holds a few counts of this clonotype. The chain joins TRBV5-1 to TRBJ1-1; weak D call: TRBD1 (5 bases). V was trimmed by 1 base and J by 3 bases, leaving 13 bases between them. The CDR3 is made up of 15 amino acids. Germline-derived CDR1 and CDR2 are SGHRS and YFSETQ. CDR3 loop: CASSLNPGLDTEAFF. DNA for the CDR3: TGCGCCAGCAGCTTGAACCCAGGGCTAGACACTGAAGCTTTCTTT.

Comment on this clonotype: A much larger clone lies a single base off, so this may be a read error. This chain links TRBV19 with TRBJ2-1; 9 nucleotides match TRBD2. This CDR3 contains 15 residues. V dropped 5 bases and J dropped 6; count of bases not matched to a gene: 8. Per the germline V gene, CDR1 is LNHDA and CDR2 is SQIVND (reference sequence). CDR3 protein: CASSPRVAGVNEQFF. The DNA of the CDR3 is TGTGCCAGTAGTCCCCGGGTAGCGGGAGTCAATGAGCAGTTCTTC.